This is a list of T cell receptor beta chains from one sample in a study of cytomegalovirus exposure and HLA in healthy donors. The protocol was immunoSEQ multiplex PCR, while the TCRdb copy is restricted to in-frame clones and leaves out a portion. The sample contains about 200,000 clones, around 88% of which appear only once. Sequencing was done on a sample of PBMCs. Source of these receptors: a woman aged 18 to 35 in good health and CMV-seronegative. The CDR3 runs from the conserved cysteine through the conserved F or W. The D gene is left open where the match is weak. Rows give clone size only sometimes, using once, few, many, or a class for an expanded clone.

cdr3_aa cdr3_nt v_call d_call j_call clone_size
CASSIGTGVGEKLFF TGTGCCAGTAGTATCGGGACAGGGGTTGGCGAAAAACTGTTTTTT TRBV19 TRBD1 TRBJ1-4 once
CASSLDGGEGSPLHF TGTGCCAGCAGCTTAGACGGGGGGGAAGGTTCACCCCTCCACTTT TRBV7-9 - TRBJ1-6 few
CASKGQVGYNEQFF TGTGCCAGCAAGGGACAGGTCGGGTACAATGAGCAGTTCTTC TRBV6-1 TRBD1 TRBJ2-1 -
CASSVTGGQVSNTEAFF TGTGCCAGCAGCGTAACAGGGGGCCAGGTGTCCAACACTGAAGCTTTCTTT TRBV5-5 TRBD1 TRBJ1-1 -
CAITGTGNTGELFF TGCGCCATTACCGGGACAGGGAACACCGGGGAGCTGTTTTTT TRBV10-2 TRBD1 TRBJ2-2 -
CASSFYAGAPTGELFF TGTGCCAGCAGCTTTTATGCGGGAGCTCCCACCGGGGAGCTGTTTTTT TRBV7-9 TRBD2 TRBJ2-2 -
CASSLGLADNEQFF TGCGCCAGCAGCTTGGGACTAGCGGACAATGAGCAGTTCTTC TRBV5-1 TRBD2 TRBJ2-1 -
CASSTMTGGEQFF TGCGCCAGCAGCACCATGACAGGGGGCGAGCAGTTCTTC TRBV5-1 TRBD1 TRBJ2-1 -
CASSSLRSRSYEQYF TGTGCCAGCAGTTCCCTTAGGTCACGGAGTTACGAGCAGTACTTC TRBV27 - TRBJ2-7 -
CASSSPLGEDWNEQFF TGTGCCAGCAGCTCCCCCTTAGGCGAAGACTGGAATGAGCAGTTCTTC TRBV5-4 - TRBJ2-1 few
CASSQVVSSYEQYF TGTGCCAGCAGCCAAGTCGTCAGCTCCTACGAGCAGTACTTC TRBV4-2 - TRBJ2-7 -
CASSPGLREQYF TGTGCCAGCAGCCCTGGGCTTCGGGAGCAGTACTTC TRBV5-6 - TRBJ2-7 -
CASSEGTGIPDTQYF TGTGCCAGCAGTGAAGGGACAGGGATCCCAGATACGCAGTATTTT TRBV2 TRBD1 TRBJ2-3 -
CASSSGQGRGYEQYF TGTGCCAGCAGTTCCGGACAGGGAAGGGGCTACGAGCAGTACTTC TRBV6-1 TRBD1 TRBJ2-7 once
CASSTDYEQYF TGTGCCAGCAGTACAGACTACGAGCAGTACTTC TRBV6-6 - TRBJ2-7 few
CAWSGSLGLLNQPQHF TGTGCCTGGAGTGGGAGTCTGGGACTACTCAATCAGCCCCAGCATTTT TRBV30 - TRBJ1-5 -
CAWSSSRTSGSTNEQYF TGTGCCTGGAGTTCTTCCCGGACTAGCGGGAGTACCAACGAGCAGTACTTC TRBV30 TRBD2 TRBJ2-7 -
CASSSAGGISNTGELFF TGTGCCAGCAGCTCCGCCGGGGGGATCTCGAACACCGGGGAGCTGTTTTTT TRBV7-7 TRBD2 TRBJ2-2 -
CAISEWGGLNTGELFF TGTGCCATCAGTGAGTGGGGGGGACTGAACACCGGGGAGCTGTTTTTT TRBV10-3 TRBD2 TRBJ2-2 -
CAGRAATNYGYTF TGTGCCGGGCGGGCAGCCACTAACTATGGCTACACCTTC TRBV30 - TRBJ1-2 -
CSVEDREQGTYNEQFF TGCAGCGTTGAAGATCGGGAACAGGGGACCTACAATGAGCAGTTCTTC TRBV29-1 TRBD1 TRBJ2-1 -
CASSLVEDIGYGYTF TGTGCCAGCAGCTTAGTCGAGGACATAGGTTATGGCTACACCTTC TRBV7-9 - TRBJ1-2 -
CASSSMTSTNEKLFF TGTGCCAGCAGTTCGATGACTTCAACTAATGAAAAACTGTTTTTT TRBV6-5 - TRBJ1-4 -
CASSLWAGGDTQYF TGTGCCAGCAGCTTGTGGGCAGGCGGGGATACGCAGTATTTT TRBV5-4 - TRBJ2-3 -
CASSLAGTGYGYTF TGTGCCAGCAGCTTAGCGGGGACAGGATATGGCTACACCTTC TRBV7-9 TRBD1 TRBJ1-2 -
CASSPSGTGDTGELFF TGTGCCAGCTCACCTTCCGGGACAGGGGACACCGGGGAGCTGTTTTTT TRBV18 TRBD1 TRBJ2-2 -
CASSHRDITYEQYF TGTGCCAGCAGCCACAGGGACATTACCTACGAGCAGTACTTC TRBV7-6 - TRBJ2-7 -
CASSVGQGAGANVLTF TGTGCCAGCAGTGTCGGACAGGGGGCTGGGGCCAACGTCCTGACTTTC TRBV6-1 TRBD1 TRBJ2-6 -
CASSEYSTSSYEQYF TGCGCCAGCAGTGAGTATTCAACGAGCTCCTACGAGCAGTACTTC TRBV10-1 - TRBJ2-7 -
CASSRGQSSNQPQHF TGTGCCAGCTCTCGAGGACAGTCGAGCAATCAGCCCCAGCATTTT TRBV18 - TRBJ1-5 -
CSVEDPDGGLTGELFF TGCAGCGTTGAAGACCCCGACGGAGGACTCACCGGGGAGCTGTTTTTT TRBV29-1 - TRBJ2-2 -
CASAAGEIYEQYF TGTGCCAGTGCAGCGGGGGAAATCTACGAGCAGTACTTC TRBV19 TRBD2 TRBJ2-7 -
CASSSKTSLADTQYF TGCGCCAGCAGCTCCAAGACTAGTCTGGCAGATACGCAGTATTTT TRBV5-1 - TRBJ2-3 -
CASSLERQSDTQYF TGTGCCAGCAGCTTAGAACGACAGTCAGATACGCAGTATTTT TRBV11-2 - TRBJ2-3 -
CASSLTVTYEQYF TGTGCCAGCAGTTTGACAGTTACCTACGAGCAGTACTTC TRBV27 - TRBJ2-7 -
CASSINHRGNTEAFF TGTGCCAGTAGTATAAATCACAGGGGGAACACTGAAGCTTTCTTT TRBV19 TRBD1 TRBJ1-1 -
CASSDQDRAHEQFF TGCGCCAGCAGTGACCAGGACAGGGCCCATGAGCAGTTCTTC TRBV10-1 TRBD1 TRBJ2-1 -
CASSILQNTGELFF TGTGCCAGTAGTATATTACAAAACACCGGGGAGCTGTTTTTT TRBV19 - TRBJ2-2 -
CASSDSTSYNEQFF TGTGCCAGCAGTGACTCGACAAGCTACAATGAGCAGTTCTTC TRBV6-4 - TRBJ2-1 -
CASSHPGGSGSEDTQYF TGTGCCAGCAGCCACCCGGGGGGTAGCGGGTCAGAAGATACGCAGTATTTT TRBV14 TRBD2 TRBJ2-3 -
CASSLRQGAINSPLHF TGTGCCAGCAGCCTAAGACAGGGGGCGATAAATTCACCCCTCCACTTT TRBV14 TRBD1 TRBJ1-6 -
CASRLFIVRQLTRNTEAFF TGTGCAAGTCGCTTATTCATCGTGCGACAGCTCACAAGGAACACTGAAGCTTTCTTT TRBV12-2 - TRBJ1-1 -
CATSREAGGRETQYF TGTGCCACCAGCAGAGAAGCGGGGGGCCGAGAGACCCAGTACTTC TRBV15 TRBD2 TRBJ2-5 once
CASSELYIRDSPYNEQFF TGTGCCAGCAGTGAATTGTATATCCGGGACAGCCCGTACAATGAGCAGTTCTTC TRBV6-1 TRBD1 TRBJ2-1 -
CASSLSAGNYGYTF TGTGCCAGCAGTCTCTCGGCAGGGAACTATGGCTACACCTTC TRBV2 - TRBJ1-2 few
CASSTRQGTHYEQYF TGTGCCAGTAGTACACGACAGGGGACGCACTACGAGCAGTACTTC TRBV19 TRBD1 TRBJ2-7 -
CAWSALLGGYTF TGTGCCTGGAGCGCATTGCTAGGTGGCTACACCTTC TRBV30 - TRBJ1-2 -
CASSPWDTYYGYTF TGTGCCAGCAGTCCCTGGGACACCTACTATGGCTACACCTTC TRBV27 - TRBJ1-2 once
CASSLGPGGNTEAFF TGTGCCAGCAGCTTAGGACCAGGGGGGAACACTGAAGCTTTCTTT TRBV7-3 TRBD1 TRBJ1-1 -